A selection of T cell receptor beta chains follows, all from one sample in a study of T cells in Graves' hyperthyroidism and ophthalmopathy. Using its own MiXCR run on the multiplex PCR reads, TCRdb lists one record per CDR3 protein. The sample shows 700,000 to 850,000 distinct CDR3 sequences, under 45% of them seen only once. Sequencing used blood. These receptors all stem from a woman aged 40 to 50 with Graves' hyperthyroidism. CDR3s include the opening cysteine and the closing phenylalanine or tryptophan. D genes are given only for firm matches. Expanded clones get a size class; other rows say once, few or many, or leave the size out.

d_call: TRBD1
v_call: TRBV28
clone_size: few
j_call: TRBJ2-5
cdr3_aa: CASTTNFDRGVETQYF
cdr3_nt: TGTGCCAGCACCACGAACTTCGACAGGGGAGTAGAGACCCAGTACTTC

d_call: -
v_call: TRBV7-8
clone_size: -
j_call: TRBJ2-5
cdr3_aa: CASSLNPVETQYF
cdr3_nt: TGTGCCAGCAGCTTAAACCCTGTGGAGACCCAGTACTTC

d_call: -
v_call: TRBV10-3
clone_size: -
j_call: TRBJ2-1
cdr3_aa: CAIREGVNEQFF
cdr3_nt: TGTGCCATCAGGGAAGGGGTCAATGAGCAGTTCTTC

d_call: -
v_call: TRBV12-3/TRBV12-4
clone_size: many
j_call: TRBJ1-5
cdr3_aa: CASSLWGNHQPQHF
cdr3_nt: TGTGCCAGCAGTTTGTGGGGGAACCATCAGCCCCAGCATTTT

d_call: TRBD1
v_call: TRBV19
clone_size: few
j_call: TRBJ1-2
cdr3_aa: CASSPPVQGVNYGYTF
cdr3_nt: TGTGCCAGTAGTCCGCCGGTACAGGGGGTGAACTATGGCTACACCTTC

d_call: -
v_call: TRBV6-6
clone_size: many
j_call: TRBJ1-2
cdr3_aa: CASSSAAANDYGYTF
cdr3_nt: TGTGCCAGCAGTTCAGCGGCAGCTAACGACTATGGCTACACCTTC

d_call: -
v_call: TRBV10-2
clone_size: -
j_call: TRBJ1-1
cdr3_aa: CASSGTDEAFF
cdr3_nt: TGCGCCAGCAGTGGGACCGATGAAGCTTTCTTT

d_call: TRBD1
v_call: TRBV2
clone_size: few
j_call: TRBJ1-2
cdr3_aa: CASEDGGQGALNYGYTF
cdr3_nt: TGTGCCAGCGAGGATGGGGGACAGGGGGCTCTTAACTATGGCTACACCTTC

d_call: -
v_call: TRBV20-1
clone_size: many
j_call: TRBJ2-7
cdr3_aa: CSARAPPGQSYEQYF
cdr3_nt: TGCAGTGCTAGAGCTCCCCCGGGACAATCCTACGAGCAGTACTTC

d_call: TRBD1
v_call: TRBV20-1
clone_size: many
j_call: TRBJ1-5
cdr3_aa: CSALGQDNQPQHF
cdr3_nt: TGCAGTGCCCTCGGACAGGACAATCAGCCCCAGCATTTT

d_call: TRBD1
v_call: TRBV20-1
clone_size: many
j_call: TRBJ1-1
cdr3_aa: CSARLDRVSRLAFF
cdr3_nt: TGCAGTGCTAGACTCGACAGGGTGTCACGTTTGGCTTTCTTT

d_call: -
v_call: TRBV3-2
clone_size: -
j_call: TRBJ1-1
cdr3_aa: CASSLSGKNTEAFF
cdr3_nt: TGTGCCAGCAGCCTATCTGGGAAAAACACTGAAGCTTTCTTT

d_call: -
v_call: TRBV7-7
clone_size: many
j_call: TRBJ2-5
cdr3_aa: CASSLDREETQYF
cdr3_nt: TGTGCCAGCAGCTTAGACAGGGAAGAGACCCAGTACTTC

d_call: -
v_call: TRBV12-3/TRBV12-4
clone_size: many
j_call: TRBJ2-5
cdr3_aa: CASTQGLVGTQETQYF
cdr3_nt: TGTGCCAGCACCCAGGGCCTGGTTGGGACTCAAGAGACCCAGTACTTC

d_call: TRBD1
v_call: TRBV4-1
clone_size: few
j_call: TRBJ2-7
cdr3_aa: CASSPPRTGDHYEQYF
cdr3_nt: TGCGCCAGCAGCCCTCCGCGGACAGGAGATCACTACGAGCAGTACTTC

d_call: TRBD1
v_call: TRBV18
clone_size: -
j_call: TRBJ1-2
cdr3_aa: CASSPPTGAADGYTF
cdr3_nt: TGTGCCAGCTCACCACCCACAGGGGCCGCGGATGGCTACACCTTC

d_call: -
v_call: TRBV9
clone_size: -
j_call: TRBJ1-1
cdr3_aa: CTSRGQLNTEAFF
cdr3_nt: TGTACCAGCAGAGGACAGTTGAACACTGAAGCTTTCTTT

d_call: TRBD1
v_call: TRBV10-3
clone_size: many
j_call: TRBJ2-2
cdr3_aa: CAISAGQGAGGELFF
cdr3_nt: TGTGCCATCAGTGCCGGACAGGGGGCAGGCGGGGAGCTGTTTTTT

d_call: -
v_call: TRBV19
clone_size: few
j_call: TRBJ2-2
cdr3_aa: CASSSRHPTGELFF
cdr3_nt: TGTGCCAGTAGTAGTAGGCACCCTACCGGGGAGCTGTTTTTT

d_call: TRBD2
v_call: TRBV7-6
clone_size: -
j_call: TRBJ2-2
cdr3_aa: CASSSPPGLAGGPITGELFF
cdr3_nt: TGTGCCAGCAGCTCGCCCCCGGGACTAGCGGGAGGGCCGATCACCGGGGAGCTGTTTTTT

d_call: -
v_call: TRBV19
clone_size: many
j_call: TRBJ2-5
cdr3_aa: CASRAGRGETQYF
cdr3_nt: TGTGCCAGTAGGGCAGGGAGAGGAGAGACCCAGTACTTC

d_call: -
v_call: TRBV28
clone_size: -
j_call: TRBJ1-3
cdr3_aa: CASSLDAWSSGNTIYF
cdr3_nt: TGTGCCAGCAGTTTAGACGCGTGGAGCTCTGGAAACACCATATATTTT

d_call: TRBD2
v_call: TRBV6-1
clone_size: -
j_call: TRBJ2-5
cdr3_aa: CASSGLVLTSGVGEETQYF
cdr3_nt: TGTGCCAGCAGTGGGCTGGTTCTGACTAGCGGGGTCGGGGAGGAGACCCAGTACTTC

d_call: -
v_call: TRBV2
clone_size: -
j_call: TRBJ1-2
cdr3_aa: CASSYSEVLVDYSYTF
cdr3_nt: TGTGCCAGCAGTTACTCTGAGGTCCTTGTGGACTATAGCTACACCTTC

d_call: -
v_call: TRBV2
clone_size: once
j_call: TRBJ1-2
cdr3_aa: CASRDIRAYGYTF
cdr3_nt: TGTGCCAGCAGGGACATCAGGGCATATGGCTACACCTTC

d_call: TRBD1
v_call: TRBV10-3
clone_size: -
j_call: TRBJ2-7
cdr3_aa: CAISDPTGGNEQYF
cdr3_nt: TGTGCCATCAGTGATCCGACAGGGGGCAACGAGCAGTACTTC

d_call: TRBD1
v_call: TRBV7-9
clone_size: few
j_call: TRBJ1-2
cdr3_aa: CASSRTGSKGYTF
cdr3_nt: TGTGCCAGCAGCAGGACAGGGTCAAAAGGCTACACCTTC

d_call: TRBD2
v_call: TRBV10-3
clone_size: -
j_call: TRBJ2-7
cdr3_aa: CAILGAGDSYEQYF
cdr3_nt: TGTGCCATCCTGGGCGCGGGGGACTCCTACGAGCAGTACTTC

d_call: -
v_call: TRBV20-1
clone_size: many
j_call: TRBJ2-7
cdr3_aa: CSANTDTTYEQYF
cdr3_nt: TGCAGTGCTAATACGGACACGACCTACGAGCAGTACTTC

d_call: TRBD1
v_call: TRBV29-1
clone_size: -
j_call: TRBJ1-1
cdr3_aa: CSIRQGNTEAFF
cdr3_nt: TGCAGCATTCGACAGGGAAACACTGAAGCTTTCTTT

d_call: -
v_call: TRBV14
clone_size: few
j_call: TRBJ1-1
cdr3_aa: CASSQLEGTEAFF
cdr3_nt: TGTGCCAGCAGCCAACTGGAAGGCACTGAAGCTTTCTTT

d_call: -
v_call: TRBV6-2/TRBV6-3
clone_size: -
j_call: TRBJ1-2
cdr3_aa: CASRYLLKGEHGYTF
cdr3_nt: TGTGCCAGCAGATATTTACTTAAGGGGGAGCATGGCTACACCTTC

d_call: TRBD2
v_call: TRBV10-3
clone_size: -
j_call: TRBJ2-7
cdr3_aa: CASQRSGRGYEQYF
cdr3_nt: TGTGCCAGTCAGCGAAGCGGGAGAGGATACGAGCAGTACTTC

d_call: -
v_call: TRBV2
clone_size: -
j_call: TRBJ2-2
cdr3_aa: CAGRRGAGELFF
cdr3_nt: TGTGCCGGGAGACGGGGTGCCGGGGAGCTGTTTTTT

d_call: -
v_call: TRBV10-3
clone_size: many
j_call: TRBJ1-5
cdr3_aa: CAIWEGPWRNQPQHF
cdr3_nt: TGTGCCATCTGGGAGGGGCCATGGCGCAATCAGCCCCAGCATTTT

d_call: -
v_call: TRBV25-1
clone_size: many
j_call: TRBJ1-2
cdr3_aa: CASSDWSYYGYTF
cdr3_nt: TGTGCCAGCAGTGATTGGTCTTACTATGGCTACACCTTC

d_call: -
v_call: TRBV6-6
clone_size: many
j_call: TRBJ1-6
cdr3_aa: CASSPVSEEGYNSPLHF
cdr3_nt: TGTGCCAGCAGTCCAGTTTCGGAGGAGGGGTATAATTCACCCCTCCACTTT

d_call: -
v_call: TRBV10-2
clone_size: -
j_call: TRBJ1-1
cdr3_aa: CASRARSGTEAFF
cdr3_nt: TGCGCCAGCAGGGCCAGGTCCGGCACTGAAGCTTTCTTT

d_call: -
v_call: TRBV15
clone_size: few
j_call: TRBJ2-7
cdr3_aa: CATSRDRGEGAYEQYF
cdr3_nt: TGTGCCACCAGCAGAGATAGGGGGGAGGGGGCCTACGAGCAGTACTTC

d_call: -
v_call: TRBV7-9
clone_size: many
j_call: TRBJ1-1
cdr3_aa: CASSLELLSPLTEAFF
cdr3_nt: TGTGCCAGCAGCTTGGAGCTTTTGAGTCCTCTAACTGAAGCTTTCTTT

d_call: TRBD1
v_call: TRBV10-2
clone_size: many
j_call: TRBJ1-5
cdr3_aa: CASSLRGLGGNQPQHF
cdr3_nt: TGCGCCAGCAGTCTCAGGGGGCTAGGGGGCAATCAGCCCCAGCATTTT

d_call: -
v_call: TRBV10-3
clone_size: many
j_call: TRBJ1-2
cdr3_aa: CAISEITGHGYTF
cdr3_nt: TGTGCCATCAGTGAGATTACAGGGCATGGCTACACCTTC

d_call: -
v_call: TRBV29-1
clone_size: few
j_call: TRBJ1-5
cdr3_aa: CSGEAGWQETQHF
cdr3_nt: TGCAGCGGTGAAGCGGGTTGGCAAGAGACCCAGCATTTT

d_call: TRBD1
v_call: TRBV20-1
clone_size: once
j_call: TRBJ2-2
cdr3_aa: CSARQGVNTGELFF
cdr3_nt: TGCAGTGCCAGACAGGGGGTCAACACCGGGGAGCTGTTTTTT

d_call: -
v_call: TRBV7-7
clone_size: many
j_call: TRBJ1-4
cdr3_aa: CASSLGFTTNEKLFF
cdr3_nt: TGTGCTAGCAGCTTAGGCTTCACAACTAATGAAAAACTGTTTTTT

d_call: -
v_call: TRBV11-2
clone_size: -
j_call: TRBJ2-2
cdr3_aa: CASSPTRPAQELFF
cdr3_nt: TGTGCCAGCAGCCCAACTCGACCCGCTCAGGAGCTGTTTTTT

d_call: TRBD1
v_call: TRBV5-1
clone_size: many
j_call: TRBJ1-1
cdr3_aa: CASSLRRQGDTEAFF
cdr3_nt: TGTGCCAGCAGCCTTAGGCGACAGGGGGACACTGAAGCTTTCTTT

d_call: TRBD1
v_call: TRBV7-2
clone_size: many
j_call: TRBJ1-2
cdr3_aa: CASSLSGQAFYGYTF
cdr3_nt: TGTGCCAGCAGCTTATCGGGACAGGCATTCTATGGCTACACCTTC

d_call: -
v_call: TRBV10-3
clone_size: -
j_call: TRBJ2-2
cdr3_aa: CASSGFGDATNTGELFF
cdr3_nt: TGTGCCAGCAGCGGATTTGGTGACGCCACGAATACCGGGGAGCTGTTTTTT

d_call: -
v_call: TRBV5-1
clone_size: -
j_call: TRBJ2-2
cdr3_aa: CASSATGGTPNTGELFF
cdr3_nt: TGCGCCAGCAGCGCCACCGGCGGGACACCGAACACCGGGGAGCTGTTTTTT

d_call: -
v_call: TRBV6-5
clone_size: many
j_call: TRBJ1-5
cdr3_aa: CASSSRDGNQPQHF
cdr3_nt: TGTGCCAGCAGTTCCAGGGACGGCAATCAGCCCCAGCATTTT

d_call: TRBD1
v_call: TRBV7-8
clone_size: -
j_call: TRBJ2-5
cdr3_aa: CASSVEPGGETQYF
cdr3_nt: TGTGCCAGCAGCGTAGAGCCAGGGGGCGAGACCCAGTACTTC

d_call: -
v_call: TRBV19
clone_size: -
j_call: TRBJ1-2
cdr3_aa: CASSIAKREGYGYTF
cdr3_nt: TGTGCCAGTAGTATAGCTAAGCGCGAGGGTTATGGCTACACCTTC

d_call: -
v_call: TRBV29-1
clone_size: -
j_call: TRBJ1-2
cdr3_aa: CSVEDRLDNYGYTF
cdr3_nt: TGCAGCGTTGAAGACCGGTTAGATAACTATGGCTACACCTTC

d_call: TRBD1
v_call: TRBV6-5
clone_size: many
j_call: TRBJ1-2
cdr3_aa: CASSSLGQGGYTF
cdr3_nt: TGTGCCAGCAGTTCCCTCGGACAGGGAGGCTACACCTTC

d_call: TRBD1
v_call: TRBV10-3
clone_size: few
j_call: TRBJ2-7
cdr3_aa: CASSYGTGRSYEQYF
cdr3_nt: TGTGCCAGCAGTTACGGGACAGGGCGCTCCTACGAGCAGTACTTC

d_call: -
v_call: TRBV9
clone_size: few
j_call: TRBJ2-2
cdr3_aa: CASSAAVRRTGELFF
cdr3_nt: TGTGCCAGCAGCGCAGCTGTGAGGCGTACCGGGGAGCTGTTTTTT